A single sample gave rise to the 28 T cell receptor beta chains below, sequenced in a study of identical twins. Each CDR3 protein is one row after TCRdb ran MiXCR on the 5' RACE reads. The sample holds under 1 million distinct CDR3 sequences, roughly an eighth seen once. The same data also went into a second study, on yellow fever vaccine responses in identical twins.

The sample taken for sequencing was PBMCs. The receptors shown here come from a woman aged 18-29 years in good health.

This clonotype was seen a handful of times. The chain uses TRBV5-1 and TRBJ1-4; the match to TRBD1 covers 7 bases. The V gene end was trimmed by 0 bases and the J gene end by 3 bases; junction bases not matched to a gene: 8. Germline CDR1 reads SGHRS; CDR2 reads YFSETQ. The CDR3 contains 17 residues. Here the CDR3 DNA reads TGCGCCAGCAGCTTGGGGGGACAGACGAGCTCTAATGAAAAACTGTTTTTT. As protein: CASSLGGQTSSNEKLFF.

This clonotype was counted a few times. V gene TRBV20-1 combines with J gene TRBJ2-1, with 8 bases identical to TRBD1. This CDR3 has 14 amino acids. The J segment lost 5 bases and the V segment lost 6 bases, leaving 9 bases of the junction unmatched. From germline, CDR1 is DFQATT and CDR2 SNEGSKA (reference sequence). The CDR3 is CSAPGRGPHNEQFF. CDR3 nucleotide sequence: TGCAGTGCCCCCGGCAGGGGGCCGCACAATGAGCAGTTCTTC.

The genes are TRBV6-5 and TRBJ1-1; 8 bases map to TRBD1. Germline V gives CDR1 MNHEY, CDR2 SVGAGI. After removal of 0 bases from V and 4 bases from J, the junction contained 1 base not matched to a gene. The CDR3 runs 14 residues. In DNA, the CDR3 is TGTGCCAGCAGTTACTCACAGGGGGGCACTGAAGCTTTCTTT. It is translated as CASSYSQGGTEAFF.

This clonotype showed up many times. The J gene is TRBJ2-3, the V gene TRBV15; D not resolved. This CDR3 region has 12 residues. The germline V gene has CDR1 LNHNV and CDR2 YYDKDF (reference sequence). V was cut by 5 bases and J by 4 bases, with 7 bases left in between. The CDR3 loop reads CATSLSPDTQYF. The CDR3 DNA sequence: TGTGCCACCAGCCTCTCCCCAGATACGCAGTATTTT. The full variable domain, with the rest looked up from reference TRBV15 and TRBJ2-3, is DAMVIQNPRYQVTQFGKPVTLSCSQTLNHNVMYWYQQKSSQAPKLLFHYYDKDFNNEADTPDNFQSRRPNTSFCFLDIRSPGLGDTAMYLCATSLSPDTQYFGPGTRLTVL.

The V call is TRBV3-1, the J call TRBJ2-1; 9 positions match TRBD2. This CDR3 has 18 amino acids. Germline V gene data show CDR1 as LGHDT and CDR2 as YNNKEL (reference sequence). V was clipped by 4 bases and J by 8 bases; unmatched bases: 18. The DNA for the CDR3 is TGTGCCAGCAGCCCCACAGGGGTGGCGGGGGGGCGCCCCCATGAGCAGTTCTTC. It specifies CASSPTGVAGGRPHEQFF.

The chain carries TRBV15 and TRBJ2-1, with D unresolved. Germline loops: CDR1 LNHNV, CDR2 YYDKDF (reference sequence). The CDR3 has 15 amino acids. Trimming took 4 bases from V and 6 from J, leaving 16 bases between them. This CDR3 is CATSKVLGLGNEQFF. The CDR3 DNA sequence: TGTGCCACCAGCAAGGTCCTGGGCCTTGGCAATGAGCAGTTCTTC.

The chain couples TRBV7-9 to TRBJ2-1; D may be TRBD1 (6 bases). The germline gives CDR1 SEHNR, CDR2 FQNEAQ (reference sequence). CDR3 length equals 16 residues. Between the trimmed V and J ends, which lost 5 bases and 2 bases, there was a span of 16 bases. In DNA, the CDR3 is TGTGCCAGCAGCCCTCGTCTGGACAGCACCTACAATGAGCAGTTCTTC. Translated, it gives CASSPRLDSTYNEQFF.

This chain connects TRBV29-1 to TRBJ2-3, with 9 positions matching TRBD1. The CDR3 length is 15 residues. In germline, CDR1 is SQVTM, CDR2 ANQGSEA. The V gene end was trimmed by 6 bases and the J gene end by 3 bases; junction bases not matched to a gene: 10. The CDR3 region has the DNA TGCAGCGTCGAACCCACAGGGGGCCGAACAGATACGCAGTATTTT. It yields the protein CSVEPTGGRTDTQYF.

The V call is TRBV14, the J call TRBJ2-1; tentative D call: TRBD2 (5 bases). The CDR3 is made up of 15 amino acids. In germline, CDR1 is SGHDN, CDR2 FVKESK. Trimming took 1 base from V and 7 from J, leaving 14 bases between them. The CDR3 sequence: CASSQARLLANEQFF. CDR3 DNA sequence: TGTGCCAGCAGCCAAGCCCGCTTGCTAGCAAATGAGCAGTTCTTC.

This clonotype has more than one count but fewer than ten. V is TRBV20-1 and J is TRBJ1-1, with TRBD1 as a possible D gene (5 bases). The CDR3 has 15 residues. Trimming pared 0 bases from V and 2 bases from J, leaving 13 bases between. Germline CDR1 and CDR2: DFQATT and SNEGSKA (reference sequence). The DNA for the CDR3 is TGCAGTGCTAGAGATAGTAGGGGTGGAAACACTGAAGCTTTCTTT. Protein product: CSARDSRGGNTEAFF.

This clonotype occurred many times. The chain couples TRBV6-2 or TRBV6-3 to TRBJ2-1; D call uncertain. Germline V CDR1 and CDR2: MNHEY, SVGEGT. This CDR3 spans 14 amino acids. The V end lost 6 bases, the J end lost 0 bases, and 9 bases lay between the germline ends. Here the CDR3 DNA reads TGTGCCAGCAGCGAATCGAGCTCCTACAATGAGCAGTTCTTC. Its translation is CASSESSSYNEQFF.

J is TRBJ2-5 and V is TRBV7-9; TRBD2 matches 9 bases. The CDR3 runs to 17 residues. Germline V gene lookup returns CDR1 SEHNR and CDR2 FQNEAQ (reference sequence). J gave up 0 bases and V 5 bases, and 10 bases lay outside the gene matches. CDR3 loop: CASSANLAGRYQETQYF. The CDR3 nucleotides read TGTGCCAGCAGCGCAAATCTAGCGGGGCGTTACCAAGAGACCCAGTACTTC.

This clonotype was seen more than once but under ten times. The chain's CDR3 is CASTRQGSNQPQHF. The CDR3 DNA follows: TGTGCCAGCACCAGACAGGGTAGCAATCAGCCCCAGCATTTT. The rearrangement uses TRBV12-3 or TRBV12-4 and TRBJ1-5; 7 nucleotides align to TRBD1. V was clipped by 7 bases and J by 0 bases; unmatched bases: 3. CDR3 length: 14 residues.

As regards this clonotype: This sequence may be a read error, since a much larger clone differs from it by one base. This chain connects TRBV10-3 to TRBJ1-5, with a tentative D call TRBD1 (5 bases). Germline CDR1 is ENHRY and CDR2 is SYGVKD. V gave up 8 bases and J gave up 4 bases, with 18 bases separating them. CDR3 length equals 15 residues. The CDR3 is CAISLTRQPNQPQHF. CDR3 nucleotide sequence: TGTGCCATCTCATTAACCAGACAGCCTAATCAGCCCCAGCATTTT.

This clonotype has only one observation. The chain joins TRBV11-3 to TRBJ2-1, with unresolved D. The length of the CDR3 is 12 residues. Germline lookup yields CDR1 SGHNT and CDR2 YENEEA. The V end was cut by 1 base, the J end by 9 bases, with 7 bases between. As DNA, the CDR3 is TGTGCCAGCAGCTTAGGCGTAGTTGAGCAGTTCTTC. Encoded protein: CASSLGVVEQFF.

This clonotype has ten or more counts. The V gene is TRBV7-9, the J gene TRBJ2-7; a possible D gene is TRBD1 (5 bases). Looked up from germline, CDR1 is SEHNR and CDR2 is FQNEAQ (reference sequence). V was pared by 1 base and J by 3 bases, with 16 bases between. The CDR3 spans 16 residues. CDR3 region: CASSLEGKTGDYEQYF. CDR3 sequence (DNA): TGTGCCAGCAGCTTAGAGGGCAAAACAGGAGACTACGAGCAGTACTTC.

This clonotype has only a few counts. V gene TRBV27 combines with J gene TRBJ1-1, with TRBD1 as a possible D gene (6 bases). Trimming shortened V by 1 base and J by 3 bases, and 18 bases separated the two germline ends. Germline CDR1 is MNHEY and CDR2 is SMNVEV (reference sequence). There are 17 residues in the CDR3. The CDR3 region has the DNA TGTGCCAGCAGTTTATATCGGACGGGGGGCTCGGACACTGAAGCTTTCTTT. It translates to CASSLYRTGGSDTEAFF.

This clonotype was counted only a few times. The V call is TRBV29-1, the J call TRBJ1-5, with no clear D. The germline CDR1 and CDR2 sequences are SQVTM and ANQGSEA. The CDR3 covers 13 residues. V lost 4 bases and J lost 0, with 7 bases in between. The CDR3 region is CSVADDSNQPQHF. Written as DNA, the CDR3 is TGCAGCGTTGCGGACGATAGCAATCAGCCCCAGCATTTT.

The CDR3 DNA reads as TGCGCCAGCAGCGTGGGACAGGCGCAAGGCACAGATACGCAGTATTTT. Protein: CASSVGQAQGTDTQYF. The chain couples TRBV5-1 to TRBJ2-3; 8 bases map to TRBD1. The germline V gene encodes CDR1 SGHRS and CDR2 YFSETQ. Trimming removed 4 bases from V and 1 base from J; junction bases left unmatched: 8. This CDR3 comprises 16 residues.

The V call is TRBV5-1, the J call TRBJ2-4, with D perhaps matching TRBD1 (6 bases). Between the trimmed V and J ends, which lost 3 bases and 5 bases, there was a span of 9 bases. The CDR3 spans 13 residues. Germline CDR1 SGHRS, CDR2 YFSETQ. The CDR3 nucleotides read TGCGCCAGCAGCTCGGGACATGAAAACATTCAGTACTTC. It codes for CASSSGHENIQYF. Together with reference TRBV5-1 and TRBJ2-4, the CDR3 gives the full variable domain: KAGVTQTPRYLIKTRGQQVTLSCSPISGHRSVSWYQQTPGQGLQFLFEYFSETQRNKGNFPGRFSGRQFSNSRSEMNVSTLELGDSALYLCASSSGHENIQYFGAGTRLSVL.

The chain recombines TRBV29-1 with TRBJ1-1, with TRBD1 identical over 11 bases. Germline CDR1 and CDR2: SQVTM and ANQGSEA. The CDR3 runs to 15 residues. V was clipped by 4 bases and J by 5 bases; unmatched bases: 9. For the CDR3, the DNA is TGCAGCGTTGTACCAGGGACAGGGGGATGGACTGAAGCTTTCTTT. Amino acid sequence: CSVVPGTGGWTEAFF.

About this clonotype: Germline and junction disagree at one end, which may indicate a read error. This sequence joins TRBV11-2 and TRBJ2-1, with TRBD2 matching over 8 bases. CDR1 is SGHAT, CDR2 FQNNGV, per germline. CDR3 length equals 14 residues. The CDR3 here is CASSSNSLGTSLLF. The CDR3 bases are TGTGCCAGCAGCTCCAATTCCCTCGGGACTAGTCTCCTCTTC.

This chain uses TRBV4-2 with TRBJ2-1, with D maybe TRBD2 (7 bases). The V gene lost 4 bases and the J gene lost 3 bases, with 16 bases spanning the gap. The germline CDR1 and CDR2 sequences are LGHNA and YNFKEQ. The CDR3 has 16 residues. The CDR3, as DNA: TGTGCCAGCAGCCCCTCTGAAGGGGGGGGCTACAATGAGCAGTTCTTC. This encodes CASSPSEGGGYNEQFF.

The J gene is TRBJ1-6, the V gene TRBV18, with D maybe TRBD1 (5 bases). V was pared by 4 bases and J by 15 bases, with 19 bases between. From germline, CDR1 is KGHSH and CDR2 LQKENI. The CDR3 sequence is 14 residues long. The CDR3 DNA reads TGTGCCAGCTCACGACAGAGCACCTGGATTGGCCTCCACTTT. This codes for CASSRQSTWIGLHF.

V usage is TRBV28 and J usage is TRBJ2-6, with D possibly matching TRBD1 (6 bases). The ends were cut back, 8 bases at V and 1 base at J, with 12 bases in the middle. Per germline, CDR1 MDHEN and CDR2 SYDVKM. The CDR3 is made up of 15 amino acids. The CDR3 DNA reads TGTGCCAGCGGACAGTTTAAATCTGGGGCCAACGTCCTGACTTTC. It yields the protein CASGQFKSGANVLTF.

V usage is TRBV29-1 and J usage is TRBJ1-1; no clear D gene. This CDR3 is built from 15 residues. Germline CDR1 and CDR2: SQVTM and ANQGSEA. V gave up 0 bases and J gave up 0 bases, with 11 bases separating them. The CDR3 sequence: CSVEDQDKLNTEAFF. The CDR3 DNA is TGCAGCGTTGAAGATCAAGACAAGTTGAACACTGAAGCTTTCTTT.

This clonotype was recorded many times. The V call is TRBV4-2, the J call TRBJ2-1; a possible D gene is TRBD2 (6 bases). The CDR3 length is 17 residues. Trimming took off 3 bases at V and 0 bases at J, with 15 bases between the two ends. From germline, CDR1 is LGHNA and CDR2 YNFKEQ. The DNA for the CDR3 is TGTGCCAGCAGCCAGACCTCCGGGGGTAGCTCCTACAATGAGCAGTTCTTC. Amino acids: CASSQTSGGSSYNEQFF.

This clonotype was observed at least ten times. The chain recombines TRBV5-5 with TRBJ2-3; 8 bases are a match to TRBD1. Germline V gene sequence: CDR1 SGHKS, CDR2 YYEKEE (reference sequence). The length of the CDR3 is 15 residues. V shed 5 bases and J 2 bases; nucleotides not matched to a gene: 7. This CDR3 is CASSPGTGVTDTQYF. CDR3 coding DNA: TGTGCCAGCAGTCCCGGGACAGGCGTCACAGATACGCAGTATTTT.